This T cell receptor (beta chain) appears in the sequencing data of a study of identical twins (dated by TCRdb to the mid-2010s). Describing the broader study: TCR alpha and beta repertoires from monozygotic twins, unrelated adults of various ages and cord blood were deep-sequenced to test whether fetal clonotypes persist. To rule out contamination, replicate twin experiments were performed at different times with different library preparation protocols.

Receptor amplification or capture employed 5' RACE. Data came from an Illumina HiSeq 2000. Template switching added a universal primer binding site, and the final cDNA carried a unique molecular identifier that allowed TCR cDNA molecules to be counted accurately. First-strand cDNA for TCR alpha and beta chains was synthesized from specific primers in the conserved constant-segment region. To control for contamination, every cDNA library was double barcoded, receiving both a SMART-Mk sample barcode and Illumina barcodes. TruSeq adapter sequences and Illumina sample barcodes were added in two successive PCR steps. TCR alpha and beta cDNA libraries were sequenced on the Illumina HiSeq platform with custom primers. The study's own analysis went as follows. MiGEC processed the raw reads to extract unique molecular identifiers, while MiXCR was used to determine the CDR3 positions. Recombination models were inferred per individual with the repgenHMM and IGoR tools using an EM algorithm. Shared clonotypes were analyzed with the tcR package in R, and sharing was normalized by the product of cloneset sizes. To study raw recombination free of thymic and clonal selection effects, out-of-frame nonproductive sequences were analyzed. TCRdb reanalyzed the raw reads on its own, using fastp at Q25 for trimming and MiXCR for clone calling, and kept in-frame beta chains. Rows matching on CDR3 protein sequence are summarized as one entry with the most common DNA and genes. TCRdb's processing, not the study's, gives the V and J calls here. This sample gives roughly 1.6 million distinct CDR3 sequences in total; less than 40% of them show up just once. The ten top clones hold approximately 0.29% of the sample.

Concerning this clonotype: No antigen is known for it. The input lacks base qualities; no much larger clone sits a single base away.

The paper as a whole reports these results and caveats: Zero-insertion analyses could be partly confounded by invariant T cells such as MAIT and iNKT, though diverse VJ usage argued against such confounding for most clonotypes. Compared with coincidental sharing between unrelated individuals, an excess of low generation-probability sequences was observed among out-of-frame TCR alpha sequences shared between twins. Conclusions relied on cross-sectional statistical analysis, since the same donors could not be followed over many years. Fewer insertions were carried by abundant cord blood beta clonotypes; a weaker similar trend was observed in young adult naive repertoires, while no such trend was observed in memory repertoires. The excess sharing between twins in beta out-of-frame sequences was weaker because fewer shared sequences reduced the signal-to-noise ratio. In monozygotic twins, recombination models systematically underestimated out-of-frame TCR alpha sharing, but the models matched the sharing seen between unrelated individuals.

The cysteine opens and the phenylalanine closes a CDR3 of 15 amino acids. Here the CDR3 DNA is all that survives: 45 bases in frame from base 1. The germline V gene gives CDR1 as MNHEY and CDR2 as SVGEGT. Here V drops 8 bases and J drops 4 bases, and the junction holds 11 bases not matched to any gene. Only healthy Caucasian donors were included. The chain joins TRBV6-2 or TRBV6-3 to TRBJ2-7, with 10 bases matching TRBD2. The source material was cord blood. This receptor was taken from a newborn girl in good health. The sequenced DNA: TGTGCCAGCCTTCGACCGGGACTAGCGTCTTACGAGCAGTACTTC. This gives the protein CASLRPGLASYEQYF.